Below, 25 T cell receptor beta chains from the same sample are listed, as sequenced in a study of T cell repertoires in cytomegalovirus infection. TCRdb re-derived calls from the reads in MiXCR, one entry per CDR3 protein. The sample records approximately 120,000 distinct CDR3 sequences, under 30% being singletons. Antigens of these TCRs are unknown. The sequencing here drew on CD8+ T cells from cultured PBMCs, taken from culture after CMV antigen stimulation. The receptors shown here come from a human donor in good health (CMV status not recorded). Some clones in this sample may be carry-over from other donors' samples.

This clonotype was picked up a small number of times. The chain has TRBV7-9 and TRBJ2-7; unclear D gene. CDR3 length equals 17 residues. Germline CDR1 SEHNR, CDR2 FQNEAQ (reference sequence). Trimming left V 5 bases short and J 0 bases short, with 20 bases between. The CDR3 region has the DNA TGTGCCAGCAGCCCCCCCGTTCTCGGCGAAACCTCCTACGAGCAGTACTTC. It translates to CASSPPVLGETSYEQYF.

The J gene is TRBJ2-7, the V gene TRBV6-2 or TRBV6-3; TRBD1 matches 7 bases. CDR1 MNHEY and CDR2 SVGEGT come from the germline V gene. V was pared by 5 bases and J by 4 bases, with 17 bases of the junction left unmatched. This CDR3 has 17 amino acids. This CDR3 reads CASSAPSLSGQLYEQYF. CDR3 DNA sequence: TGTGCCAGCAGTGCCCCTTCTCTGTCGGGACAGTTGTACGAGCAGTACTTC.

The CDR3 DNA reads as TGTGCCAGCAGCCCCGGACAGTCCTGGCACTACGAGCAGTACTTC. It is translated as CASSPGQSWHYEQYF. The rearrangement links TRBV5-6 to TRBJ2-7, with D maybe TRBD1 (6 bases). CDR1 and CDR2 from the germline V gene are SGHDT and YYEEEE. The CDR3 loop spans 15 amino acids. Between the trimmed V and J ends, which lost 4 bases and 3 bases, there was a span of 17 bases.

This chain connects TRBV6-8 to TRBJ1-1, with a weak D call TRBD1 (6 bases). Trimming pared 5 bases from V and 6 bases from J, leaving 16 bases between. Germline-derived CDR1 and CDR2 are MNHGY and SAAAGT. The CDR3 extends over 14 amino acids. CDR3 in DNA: TGTGCCAGCAGTCCGACAGGAATCTTCCCTGAAGCTTTCTTT. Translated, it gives CASSPTGIFPEAFF.

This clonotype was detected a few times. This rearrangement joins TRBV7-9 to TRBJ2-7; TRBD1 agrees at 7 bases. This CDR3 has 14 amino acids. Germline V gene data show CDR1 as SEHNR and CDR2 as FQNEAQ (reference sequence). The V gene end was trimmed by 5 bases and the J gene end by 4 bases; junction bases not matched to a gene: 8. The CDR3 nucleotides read TGTGCCAGCAGCCCGAGGGGACAGCTATACGAGCAGTACTTC. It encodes CASSPRGQLYEQYF. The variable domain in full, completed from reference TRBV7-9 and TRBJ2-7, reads DTGVSQNPRHKITKRGQNVTFRCDPISEHNRLYWYRQTLGQGPEFLTYFQNEAQLEKSRLLSDRFSAERPKGSFSTLEIQRTEQGDSAMYLCASSPRGQLYEQYFGPGTRLTVT.

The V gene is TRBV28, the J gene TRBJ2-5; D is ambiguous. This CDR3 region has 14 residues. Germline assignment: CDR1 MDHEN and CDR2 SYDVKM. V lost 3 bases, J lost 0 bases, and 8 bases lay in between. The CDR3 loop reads CASSFEVYQETQYF. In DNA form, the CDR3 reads TGTGCCAGCAGTTTCGAAGTGTACCAAGAGACCCAGTACTTC.

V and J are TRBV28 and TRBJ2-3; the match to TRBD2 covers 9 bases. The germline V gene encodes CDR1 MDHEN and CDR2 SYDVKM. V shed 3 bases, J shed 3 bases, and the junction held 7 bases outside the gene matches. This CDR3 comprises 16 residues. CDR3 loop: CASSFGLAGSTDTQYF. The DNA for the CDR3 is TGTGCCAGCAGTTTTGGTCTAGCGGGGAGTACAGATACGCAGTATTTT.

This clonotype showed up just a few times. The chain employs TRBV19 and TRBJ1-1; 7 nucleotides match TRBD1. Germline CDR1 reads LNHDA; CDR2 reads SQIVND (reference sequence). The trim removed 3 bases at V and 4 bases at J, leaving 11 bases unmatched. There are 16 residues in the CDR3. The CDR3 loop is CASSIFWTGGATEAFF. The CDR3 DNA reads TGTGCCAGTAGTATTTTTTGGACAGGAGGAGCCACTGAAGCTTTCTTT.

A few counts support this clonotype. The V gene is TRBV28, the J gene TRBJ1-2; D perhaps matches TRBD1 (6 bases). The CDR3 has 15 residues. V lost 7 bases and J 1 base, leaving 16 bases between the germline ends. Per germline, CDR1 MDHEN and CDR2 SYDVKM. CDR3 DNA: TGTGCCAGCACCTGGACAGTAAACCTTAACTATGGCTACACCTTC. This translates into CASTWTVNLNYGYTF.

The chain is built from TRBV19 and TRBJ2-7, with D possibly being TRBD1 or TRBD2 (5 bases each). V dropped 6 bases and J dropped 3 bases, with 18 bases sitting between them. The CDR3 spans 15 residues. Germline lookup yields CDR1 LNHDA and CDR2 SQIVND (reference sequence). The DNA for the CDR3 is TGTGCCAGTAGCCCAAACCGGGGCAGGGACTACGAGCAGTACTTC. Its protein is CASSPNRGRDYEQYF.

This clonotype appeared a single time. The CDR3 sequence: CASSFTKNRGNQPQHF. CDR3 in DNA: TGTGCCAGCAGTTTCACTAAGAACAGGGGCAATCAGCCCCAGCATTTT. This rearrangement joins TRBV12-3 or TRBV12-4 to TRBJ1-5; perhaps TRBD1 as D (6 bases). The V end was cut by 3 bases, the J end by 2 bases, with 14 bases between. The CDR3 is 16 amino acids.

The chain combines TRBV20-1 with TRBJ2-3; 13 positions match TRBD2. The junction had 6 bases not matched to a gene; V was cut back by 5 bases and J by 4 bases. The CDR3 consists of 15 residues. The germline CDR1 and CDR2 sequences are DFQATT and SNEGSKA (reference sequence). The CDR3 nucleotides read TGCAGTGCTGAGGGACTAGCGGGGAACCCAGATACGCAGTATTTT. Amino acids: CSAEGLAGNPDTQYF.

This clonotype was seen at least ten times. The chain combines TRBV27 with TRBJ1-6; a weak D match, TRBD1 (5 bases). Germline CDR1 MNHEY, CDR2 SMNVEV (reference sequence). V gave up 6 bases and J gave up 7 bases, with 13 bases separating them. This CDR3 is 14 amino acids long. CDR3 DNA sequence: TGTGCCAGCAGCCCCGGACAATACAATTCACCCCTCCACTTT. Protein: CASSPGQYNSPLHF.

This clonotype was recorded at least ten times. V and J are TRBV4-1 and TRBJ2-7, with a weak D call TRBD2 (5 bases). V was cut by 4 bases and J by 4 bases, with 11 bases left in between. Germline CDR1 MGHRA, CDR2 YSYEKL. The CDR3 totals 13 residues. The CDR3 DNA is TGCGCCAGCAGCCTCACGGACTCGTACGAGCAGTACTTC. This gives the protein CASSLTDSYEQYF.

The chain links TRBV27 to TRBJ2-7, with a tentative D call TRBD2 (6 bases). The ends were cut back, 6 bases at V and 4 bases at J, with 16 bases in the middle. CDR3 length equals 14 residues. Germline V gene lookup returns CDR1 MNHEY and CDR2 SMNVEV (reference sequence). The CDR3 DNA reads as TGTGCCAGCAGCCTCCTGGGGGGTGGGTACGAGCAGTACTTC. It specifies CASSLLGGGYEQYF.

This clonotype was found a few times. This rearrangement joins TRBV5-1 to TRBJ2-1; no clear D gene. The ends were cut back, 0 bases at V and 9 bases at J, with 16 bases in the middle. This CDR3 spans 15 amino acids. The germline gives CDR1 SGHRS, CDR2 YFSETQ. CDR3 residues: CASSLELQTWGEQFF. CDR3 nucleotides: TGCGCCAGCAGCTTGGAACTCCAGACCTGGGGTGAGCAGTTCTTC.

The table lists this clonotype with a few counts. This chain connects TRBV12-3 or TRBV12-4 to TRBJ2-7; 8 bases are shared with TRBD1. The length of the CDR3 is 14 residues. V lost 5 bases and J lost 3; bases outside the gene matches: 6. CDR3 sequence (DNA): TGTGCCAGCAGTCGACAGGGGCTTTACTACGAGCAGTACTTC. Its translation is CASSRQGLYYEQYF.

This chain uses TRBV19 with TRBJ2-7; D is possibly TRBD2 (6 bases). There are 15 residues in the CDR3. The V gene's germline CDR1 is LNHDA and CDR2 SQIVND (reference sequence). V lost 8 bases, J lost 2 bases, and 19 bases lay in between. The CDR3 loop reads CASSAGQGYAYEQYF. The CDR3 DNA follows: TGTGCCAGTTCCGCGGGGCAGGGTTACGCCTACGAGCAGTACTTC.

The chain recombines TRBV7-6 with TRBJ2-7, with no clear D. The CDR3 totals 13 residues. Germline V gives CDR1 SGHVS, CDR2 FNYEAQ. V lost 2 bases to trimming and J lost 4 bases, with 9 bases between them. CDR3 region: CASSLSSWYEQYF. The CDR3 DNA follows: TGTGCCAGCAGCTTAAGTTCTTGGTACGAGCAGTACTTC.

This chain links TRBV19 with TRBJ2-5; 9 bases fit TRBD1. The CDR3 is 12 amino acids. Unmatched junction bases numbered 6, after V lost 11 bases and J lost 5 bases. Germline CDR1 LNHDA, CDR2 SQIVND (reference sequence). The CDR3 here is CADGQGWETQYF. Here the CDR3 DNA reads TGTGCCGATGGACAGGGGTGGGAGACCCAGTACTTC.

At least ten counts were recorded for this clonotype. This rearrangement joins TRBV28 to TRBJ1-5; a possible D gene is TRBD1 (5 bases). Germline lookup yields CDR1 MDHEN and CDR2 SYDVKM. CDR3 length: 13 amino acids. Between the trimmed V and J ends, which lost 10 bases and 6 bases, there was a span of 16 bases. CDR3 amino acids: CATGGEVFQPQHF. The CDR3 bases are TGTGCCACTGGGGGGGAAGTGTTTCAGCCCCAGCATTTT.

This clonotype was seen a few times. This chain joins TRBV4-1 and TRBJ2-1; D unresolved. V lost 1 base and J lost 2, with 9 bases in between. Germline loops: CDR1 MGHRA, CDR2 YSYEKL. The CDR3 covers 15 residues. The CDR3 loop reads CASSQVLLTYNEQFF. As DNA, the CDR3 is TGCGCCAGCAGCCAAGTACTGCTAACCTACAATGAGCAGTTCTTC.

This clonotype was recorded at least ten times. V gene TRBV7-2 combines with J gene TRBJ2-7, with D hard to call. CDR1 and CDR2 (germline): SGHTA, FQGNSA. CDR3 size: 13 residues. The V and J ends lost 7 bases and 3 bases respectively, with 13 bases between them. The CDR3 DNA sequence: TGTGCCAGCAATCCGCCGTCGGGCTACGAGCAGTACTTC. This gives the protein CASNPPSGYEQYF. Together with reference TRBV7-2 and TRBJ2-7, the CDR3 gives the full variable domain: GAGVSQSPSNKVTEKGKDVELRCDPISGHTALYWYRQSLGQGLEFLIYFQGNSAPDKSGLPSDRFSAERTGGSVSTLTIQRTQQEDSAVYLCASNPPSGYEQYFGPGTRLTVT.

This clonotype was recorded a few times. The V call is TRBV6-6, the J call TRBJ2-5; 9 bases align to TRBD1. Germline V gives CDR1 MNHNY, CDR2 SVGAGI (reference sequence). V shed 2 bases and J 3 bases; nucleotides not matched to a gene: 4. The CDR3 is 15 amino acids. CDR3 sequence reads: CASSYAGTGKETQYF. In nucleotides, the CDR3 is TGTGCCAGCAGTTACGCCGGGACAGGGAAAGAGACCCAGTACTTC.

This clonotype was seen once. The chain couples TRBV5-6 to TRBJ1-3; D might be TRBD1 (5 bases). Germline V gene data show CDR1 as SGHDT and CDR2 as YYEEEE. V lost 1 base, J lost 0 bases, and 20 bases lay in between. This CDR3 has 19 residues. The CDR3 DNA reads TGTGCCAGCAGCTTGAATACGGCGGGGCCCTTCAGCTCTGGAAACACCATATATTTT. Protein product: CASSLNTAGPFSSGNTIYF.